The 5 T cell receptor beta chains given below trace back to one sample, sequenced in a study of radiation and T cells in renal cell carcinoma. Using immunoSEQ multiplex PCR, the repertoire was profiled, and TCRdb retains in-frame clones only, with some absent. The sample yields roughly 58,000 clones, approximately 80% seen once. Time point given: blood 4 weeks post-SBRT, at nephrectomy. Treatment: 15 Gy SBRT to primary tumor, nephrectomy 4 weeks later. The sample here was blood, taken from a patient whose treatment included radiotherapy and nephrectomy. These receptors were collected from a man aged 55 to 70 with renal cell carcinoma.

This clone has ten or more counts. The V call is TRBV6-1, the J call TRBJ1-5; D is perhaps TRBD1 (5 bases). Germline CDR1 reads MNHNS; CDR2 reads SASEGT. The CDR3 contains 16 residues. V lost 2 bases and J lost 1, with 12 bases in between. The DNA of the CDR3 is TGTGCCAGCAGTGAAAGGGGAGGGGACAGCAATCAGCCCCAGCATTTT. Translating gives CASSERGGDSNQPQHF.

The chain carries TRBV7-2 and TRBJ2-4; D may match TRBD1 or TRBD2 (5 bases each). This CDR3 spans 18 amino acids. Looked up from germline, CDR1 is SGHTA and CDR2 is FQGNSA. V was cut by 2 bases and J by 0 bases, with 17 bases left in between. CDR3 region: CASSLRPRGTLAKNIQYF. In DNA, the CDR3 is TGTGCCAGCAGCTTACGGCCGAGGGGAACACTAGCCAAAAACATTCAGTACTTC.

The chain combines TRBV6-5 with TRBJ2-7; D could derive from TRBD1 or TRBD2 (5 bases each). The V end lost 0 bases, the J end lost 8 bases, and 11 bases lay between the germline ends. The CDR3 totals 13 residues. Germline CDR1 reads MNHEY; CDR2 reads SVGAGI. CDR3 protein: CASSYSSRGQQYV. The DNA for the CDR3 is TGTGCCAGCAGTTACTCGTCGAGGGGTCAGCAGTACGTC.

The CDR3 loop reads CASSSTLNPPYEQYF. CDR3 in DNA: TGTGCCAGCAGCTCTACTTTAAATCCGCCGTACGAGCAGTACTTC. This chain joins TRBV7-9 and TRBJ2-7; D is unclear. Trimming left V 4 bases short and J 4 bases short, with 17 bases between. Germline lookup yields CDR1 SEHNR and CDR2 FQNEAQ (reference sequence). CDR3 length equals 15 residues.

The chain employs TRBV4-1 and TRBJ1-6; weak D call: TRBD1 (5 bases). This CDR3 spans 18 amino acids. V was pared by 0 bases and J by 0 bases, with 12 bases between. The germline CDR1 and CDR2 sequences are MGHRA and YSYEKL. In DNA form, the CDR3 reads TGCGCCAGCAGCCAAGATGGGGCATCGAGCTCCTATAATTCACCCCTCCACTTT. Amino acids: CASSQDGASSSYNSPLHF.